The 29 T cell receptor beta chains below all came from one sample that was sequenced in a study of blood T cell repertoires in COVID-19. Sequenced by immunoSEQ multiplex PCR; TCRdb stores in-frame clones only, minus some. The sample consists of 150,000 to 200,000 clones, 85% to 90% of them appearing once. Sequences were obtained from peripheral blood. These receptor sequences come from a young woman who had recovered from COVID-19.

This sequence joins TRBV19 and TRBJ1-4; D call uncertain. The V end lost 3 bases, the J end lost 7 bases, and 6 bases lay between the germline ends. This CDR3 region has 12 residues. Germline V gene sequence: CDR1 LNHDA, CDR2 SQIVND (reference sequence). CDR3 residues: CASSISGEKLFF. CDR3 in DNA: TGTGCCAGTAGTATCTCAGGTGAAAAACTGTTTTTT.

This rearrangement joins TRBV5-1 to TRBJ2-7; D possibly corresponds to TRBD1 (6 bases). V was cut by 2 bases and J by 0 bases, with 18 bases left in between. This CDR3 is built from 17 residues. CDR1 is SGHRS, CDR2 YFSETQ, per germline. Written as DNA, the CDR3 is TGCGCCAGCAGCTTCCCCCCGGGACAATCGATCTCCTACGAGCAGTACGTC. This translates into CASSFPPGQSISYEQYV.

The chain employs TRBV19 and TRBJ1-2, with 8 bases fitting TRBD1. The V segment lost 1 base and the J segment 2 bases; nucleotides outside the gene matches: 3. Germline V gives CDR1 LNHDA, CDR2 SQIVND (reference sequence). This CDR3 region has 15 residues. In DNA, the CDR3 is TGTGCCAGTAGTATAGCCCAGGGGGCGAACTATGGCTACACCTTC. It is translated as CASSIAQGANYGYTF.

This clone was detected only a few times. The rearrangement links TRBV29-1 to TRBJ1-1, with D hard to call. The ends were cut back, 5 bases at V and 0 bases at J, with 10 bases in the middle. CDR1 and CDR2 (germline): SQVTM, ANQGSEA. CDR3 size: 13 residues. CDR3 region: CSVLLPVNTEAFF. In DNA form, the CDR3 reads TGCAGCGTTCTATTACCGGTGAACACTGAAGCTTTCTTT.

The CDR3 here is CASSPTGSGNTIYF. The DNA for the CDR3 is TGTGCCAGCAGTCCCACCGGGTCTGGAAACACCATATATTTT. The chain carries TRBV27 and TRBJ1-3, with D hard to call. In germline, CDR1 is MNHEY, CDR2 SMNVEV (reference sequence). The CDR3 length is 14 residues. V was cut by 5 bases and J by 1 base, with 9 bases left in between.

The chain joins TRBV2 to TRBJ2-7; tentative D call: TRBD2 (7 bases). From germline, CDR1 is SNHLY and CDR2 FYNNEI. CDR3 length: 13 residues. Deletions cut 11 bases from V and 6 bases from J, with 20 bases between. In DNA, the CDR3 is TGTGCCGGGGGCGAGGGCGGGAGAGGCGAGCAGTACGTC. This gives the protein CAGGEGGRGEQYV.

This clone was recorded once. V is TRBV6-5 and J is TRBJ1-5; 10 bases map to TRBD1. In germline, CDR1 is MNHEY, CDR2 SVGAGI. The CDR3 consists of 15 residues. Losses at the gene ends were 5 bases for V and 4 bases for J; bases not matched to a gene: 5. CDR3 protein: CASSTRTGGNQPQHF. The CDR3 bases are TGTGCCAGCAGTACGAGGACAGGGGGGAATCAGCCCCAGCATTTT.

The chain joins TRBV4-3 to TRBJ2-3; tentative D call: TRBD1 (6 bases). The V and J ends lost 3 bases and 0 bases respectively, with 10 bases between them. The CDR3 covers 15 residues. The germline V gene has CDR1 LGHNA and CDR2 YSLEER. The CDR3 sequence: CASSQYRDSTDTQYF. The CDR3 DNA is TGCGCCAGCAGCCAGTACAGGGACAGCACAGATACGCAGTATTTT.

The chain carries TRBV6-2 or TRBV6-3 and TRBJ2-3, with 8 bases aligning to TRBD2. After removal of 4 bases from V and 2 bases from J, the junction contained 5 bases not matched to a gene. CDR1 MNHEY and CDR2 SVGEGT come from the germline V gene. The CDR3 extends over 15 amino acids. CDR3 loop: CASSFTSGTTDTQYF. The CDR3 DNA sequence: TGTGCCAGCAGTTTTACTAGCGGTACCACAGATACGCAGTATTTT.

This clone was picked up a small number of times. V is TRBV18 and J is TRBJ2-3; TRBD2 matches at 11 bases. Unmatched junction bases numbered 3, after V lost 8 bases and J lost 2 bases. Germline CDR1 is KGHSH and CDR2 is LQKENI. CDR3 size: 14 residues. The CDR3 DNA sequence: TGTGCCAGCGGGGGACTAGCGGACACAGATACGCAGTATTTT. Amino acid sequence: CASGGLADTDTQYF.

This chain joins TRBV30 and TRBJ2-7; weak D call: TRBD2 (5 bases). Trimming left V 6 bases short and J 3 bases short, with 15 bases between. The germline CDR1 and CDR2 sequences are GTSNPN and SVGIG (reference sequence). The CDR3 is 13 residues long. Here the CDR3 DNA reads TGTGCCTGCGAAACGGGGATTGGCTACGAGCAGTACGTC. It yields the protein CACETGIGYEQYV.

The rearrangement joins TRBV3-1 (or the pseudogene TRBV3-2) to TRBJ2-3; 12 bases align to TRBD2. V was clipped by 0 bases and J by 2 bases; unmatched bases: 6. This CDR3 is built from 18 residues. CDR1 and CDR2 from the germline V gene are LGHDT and YNNKEL (reference sequence). The CDR3 here is CASSQEVLAGGLTDTQYF. As DNA, the CDR3 is TGTGCCAGCAGCCAAGAGGTACTAGCGGGGGGCCTCACAGATACGCAGTATTTT.

This clone was observed once. In DNA, the CDR3 is TGTGCCAGCAGCTTAATCGGGACAGGGGCGAACACTGAAGCTTTCTTT. This codes for CASSLIGTGANTEAFF. The rearrangement uses TRBV7-3 and TRBJ1-1; the match to TRBD1 covers 10 bases. The CDR3 has 16 residues. After removal of 1 base from V and 1 base from J, the junction contained 3 bases not matched to a gene. Germline lookup yields CDR1 SGHTA and CDR2 FQGTGA.

The chain carries TRBV5-5 and TRBJ1-4; no reliable D call. The CDR3 contains 14 residues. Germline CDR1 and CDR2: SGHKS and YYEKEE (reference sequence). The V and J ends lost 4 bases and 5 bases respectively, with 12 bases between them. CDR3 coding DNA: TGTGCCAGCAGCCTCCCGAGGGCGAATGAAAAACTGTTTTTT. It codes for CASSLPRANEKLFF.

The rearrangement joins TRBV5-6 to TRBJ2-1, with D possibly being TRBD2 (6 bases). V was clipped by 4 bases and J by 5 bases, with 16 bases between them. Germline V gene lookup returns CDR1 SGHDT and CDR2 YYEEEE. The CDR3 covers 15 residues. CDR3 sequence (DNA): TGTGCCAGCAGCCCCGGGACTGGCGGGGACAATGAGCAGTTCTTC. Amino acid sequence: CASSPGTGGDNEQFF.

Here the CDR3 reads CASSLGGGATETQYF. CDR3 DNA sequence: TGTGCCAGCAGCTTGGGAGGGGGCGCGACAGAGACCCAGTACTTC. This sequence joins TRBV5-5 and TRBJ2-5, with 7 positions matching TRBD1. The CDR3 contains 15 residues. V lost 0 bases and J lost 4; bases outside the gene matches: 6. Looked up from germline, CDR1 is SGHKS and CDR2 is YYEKEE (reference sequence).

The CDR3 spells CASSVSGGGGGTQYF. The CDR3 DNA is TGTGCCAGCAGCGTCTCTGGCGGGGGTGGTGGTACGCAGTATTTT. The V call is TRBV9, the J call TRBJ2-3, with 7 bases identical to TRBD2. This CDR3 region has 15 residues. The germline V gene has CDR1 SGDLS and CDR2 YYNGEE. V was clipped by 2 bases and J by 8 bases; unmatched bases: 11.

The rearrangement links TRBV18 to TRBJ1-1; D is uncertain. From germline, CDR1 is KGHSH and CDR2 LQKENI. Deletions cut 1 base from V and 2 bases from J, with 8 bases between. CDR3 length equals 14 residues. The CDR3 loop reads CASSPLEGNTEAFF. The CDR3 nucleotides read TGTGCCAGCTCACCACTGGAGGGAAACACTGAAGCTTTCTTT.

The chain uses TRBV6-5 and TRBJ1-1; no firm D call. CDR1 and CDR2 (germline): MNHEY, SVGAGI. This CDR3 is built from 14 residues. Trimming pared 4 bases from V and 0 bases from J, leaving 9 bases between. The CDR3 DNA reads as TGTGCCAGCAGTTGGAGGTCGATGAACACTGAAGCTTTCTTT. This gives the protein CASSWRSMNTEAFF.

The chain joins TRBV27 to TRBJ1-2; TRBD1 matches 10 bases. The CDR3 is made up of 12 amino acids. The ends lost 5 bases at V and 7 bases at J; junction bases unmatched: 1. Germline assignment: CDR1 MNHEY and CDR2 SMNVEV (reference sequence). CDR3 coding DNA: TGTGCCAGCAGTGGGACAGGGGTTGGCTACACCTTC. Translated, it gives CASSGTGVGYTF.

The chain joins TRBV12-3 or TRBV12-4 to TRBJ1-6; TRBD1 matches 12 bases. Trimming at V came to 6 bases and at J to 10 bases, leaving 1 base not matched to a gene. The CDR3 has 13 residues. The CDR3 DNA follows: TGTGCCAGCAGGGGGACAGGGGGCTCACCCCTCCACTTT. Protein product: CASRGTGGSPLHF.

The chain employs TRBV14 and TRBJ2-1; 9 bases align to TRBD2. Trimming removed 4 bases from V and 4 bases from J; junction bases left unmatched: 5. CDR3 length: 15 amino acids. Germline V gives CDR1 SGHDN, CDR2 FVKESK. The CDR3 bases are TGTGCCAGCAGCCTGTCGACTAGCGGATACAATGAGCAGTTCTTC. Protein sequence: CASSLSTSGYNEQFF.

The J gene is TRBJ1-1, the V gene TRBV12-5, with a tentative D call TRBD1 (6 bases). Trimming pared 3 bases from V and 6 bases from J, leaving 11 bases between. The CDR3 runs 13 residues. CDR1 is LGHNT and CDR2 is FRNRAP in the germline V gene. CDR3 nucleotides: TGTGCTAGTGGTTTAGGGGGGGCGGCTGAAGCTTTCTTT. Translation: CASGLGGAAEAFF.

The J gene is TRBJ1-1, the V gene TRBV5-1; D is undetermined. V gave up 4 bases and J gave up 10 bases, with 17 bases separating them. The germline CDR1 and CDR2 sequences are SGHRS and YFSETQ. This CDR3 has 13 amino acids. CDR3 in amino acids: CASSPGPDQRAFF. CDR3 DNA: TGCGCCAGCAGCCCGGGTCCCGACCAAAGAGCTTTCTTT.

This clone was recorded a few times. The V and J genes are TRBV6-4 and TRBJ1-6, with 8 bases identical to TRBD1. The CDR3 runs to 14 residues. Trimming took 4 bases from V and 8 from J; bases not matched to a gene: 4. Per germline, CDR1 MRHNA and CDR2 SNTAGT. The CDR3 nucleotides are TGTGCCAGCAGTGCGACAGGGGAAGATTCACCCCTCCACTTT. The encoded protein is CASSATGEDSPLHF.

This clone was recorded once. CDR3 sequence (DNA): TGTGCCAGCAGCTTAAGTATCGATGAGACAGCTAATTCACCCCTCCACTTT. Its translation: CASSLSIDETANSPLHF. The chain has TRBV7-2 and TRBJ1-6; D perhaps matches TRBD1 (5 bases). Germline V gene sequence: CDR1 SGHTA, CDR2 FQGNSA. The V end was cut by 2 bases, the J end by 6 bases, with 17 bases between. The CDR3 totals 17 residues.

This chain joins TRBV27 and TRBJ2-5; the D gene is possibly TRBD2 (7 bases). The V and J ends lost 6 bases and 1 base respectively, with 18 bases between them. CDR1 and CDR2 from the germline V gene are MNHEY and SMNVEV (reference sequence). CDR3 length equals 16 residues. CDR3 protein: CASSRRGAGLQETQYF. CDR3 sequence (DNA): TGTGCCAGCAGCCGACGGGGGGCGGGACTCCAAGAGACCCAGTACTTC.

The chain has TRBV5-1 and TRBJ1-1; tentatively, D is TRBD1 (6 bases). The germline gives CDR1 SGHRS, CDR2 YFSETQ. Deletions cut 5 bases from V and 14 bases from J, with 22 bases between. The CDR3 is 13 residues long. CDR3 loop: CASSPAGVSPIFF. Written as DNA, the CDR3 is TGCGCCAGCAGTCCCGCAGGGGTCTCCCCGATCTTCTTT. The complete variable domain, with remaining parts taken from reference TRBV5-1 and TRBJ1-1, reads KAGVTQTPRYLIKTRGQQVTLSCSPISGHRSVSWYQQTPGQGLQFLFEYFSETQRNKGNFPGRFSGRQFSNSRSEMNVSTLELGDSALYLCASSPAGVSPIFFGQGTRLTVV.

This clone was seen more than once but under ten times. The rearrangement joins TRBV5-1 to TRBJ1-6; 9 bases line up with TRBD1. V shed 0 bases, J shed 6 bases, and the junction held 4 bases outside the gene matches. Per the germline V gene, CDR1 is SGHRS and CDR2 is YFSETQ. The CDR3 length is 16 residues. As DNA, the CDR3 is TGCGCCAGCAGCTTGGCCCGGGACAGGGTTAATTCACCCCTCCACTTT. This codes for CASSLARDRVNSPLHF.